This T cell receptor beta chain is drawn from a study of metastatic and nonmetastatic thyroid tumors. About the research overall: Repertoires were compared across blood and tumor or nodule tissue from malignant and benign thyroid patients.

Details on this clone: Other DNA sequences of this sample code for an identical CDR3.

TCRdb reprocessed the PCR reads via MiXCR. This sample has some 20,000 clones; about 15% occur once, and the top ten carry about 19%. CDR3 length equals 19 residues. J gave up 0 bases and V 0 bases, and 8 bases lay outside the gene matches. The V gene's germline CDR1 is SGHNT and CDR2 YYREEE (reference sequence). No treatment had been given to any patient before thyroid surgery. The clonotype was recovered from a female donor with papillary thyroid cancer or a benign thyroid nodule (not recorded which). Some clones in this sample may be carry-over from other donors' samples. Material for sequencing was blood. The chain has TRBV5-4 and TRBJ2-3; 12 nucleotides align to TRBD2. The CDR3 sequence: CASSLGLAGATTSTDTQYF. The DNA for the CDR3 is TGTGCCAGCAGCTTGGGACTAGCGGGAGCCACCACTAGCACAGATACGCAGTATTTT.